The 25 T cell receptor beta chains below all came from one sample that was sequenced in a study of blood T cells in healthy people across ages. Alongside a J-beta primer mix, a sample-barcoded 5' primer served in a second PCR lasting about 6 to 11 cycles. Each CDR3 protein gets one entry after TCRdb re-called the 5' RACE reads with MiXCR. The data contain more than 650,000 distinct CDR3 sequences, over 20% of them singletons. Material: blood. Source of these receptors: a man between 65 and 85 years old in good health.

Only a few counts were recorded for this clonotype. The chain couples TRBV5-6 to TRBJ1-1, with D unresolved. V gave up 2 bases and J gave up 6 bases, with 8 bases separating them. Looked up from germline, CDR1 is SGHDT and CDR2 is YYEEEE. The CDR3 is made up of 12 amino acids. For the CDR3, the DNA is TGTGCCAGCAGCTTATCTCCGGCTGAAGCTTTCTTT. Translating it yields CASSLSPAEAFF. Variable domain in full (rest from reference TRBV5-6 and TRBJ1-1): DAGVTQSPTHLIKTRGQQVTLRCSPKSGHDTVSWYQQALGQGPQFIFQYYEEEERQRGNFPDRFSGHQFPNYSSELNVNALLLGDSALYLCASSLSPAEAFFGQGTRLTVV.

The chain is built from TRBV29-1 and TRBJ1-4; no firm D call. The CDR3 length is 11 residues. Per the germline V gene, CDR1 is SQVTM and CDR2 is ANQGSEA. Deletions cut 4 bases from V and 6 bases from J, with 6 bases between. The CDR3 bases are TGCAGCGTTGTCCGGGATGAAAAACTGTTTTTT. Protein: CSVVRDEKLFF.

CDR3 region: CASSYGVPDPSGANVLTF. The CDR3 region has the DNA TGTGCCAGCAGTTACGGGGTCCCAGACCCATCTGGGGCCAACGTCCTGACTTTC. J is TRBJ2-6 and V is TRBV6-2 or TRBV6-3; D not resolved. The CDR3 runs 18 residues. From germline, CDR1 is MNHEY and CDR2 SVGEGT. Trimming stripped 2 bases from V and 1 base from J, with 15 bases between.

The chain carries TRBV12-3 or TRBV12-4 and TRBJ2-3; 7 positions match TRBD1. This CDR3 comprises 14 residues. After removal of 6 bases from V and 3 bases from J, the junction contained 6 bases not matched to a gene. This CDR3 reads CASSTGVWTDTQYF. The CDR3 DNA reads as TGTGCCAGCAGCACAGGGGTTTGGACAGATACGCAGTATTTT.

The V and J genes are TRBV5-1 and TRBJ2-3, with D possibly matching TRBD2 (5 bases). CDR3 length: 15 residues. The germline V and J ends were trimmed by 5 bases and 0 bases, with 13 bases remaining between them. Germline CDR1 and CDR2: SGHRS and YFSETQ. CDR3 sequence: CASSPAASSTDTQYF. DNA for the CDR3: TGCGCCAGCAGTCCAGCGGCCTCTAGCACAGATACGCAGTATTTT.

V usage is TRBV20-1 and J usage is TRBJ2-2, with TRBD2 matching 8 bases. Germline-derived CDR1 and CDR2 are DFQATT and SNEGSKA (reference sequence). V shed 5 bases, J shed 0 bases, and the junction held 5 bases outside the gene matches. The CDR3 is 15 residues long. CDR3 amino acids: CSALAGLTNTGELFF. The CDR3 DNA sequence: TGCAGTGCTCTAGCGGGCCTGACGAACACCGGGGAGCTGTTTTTT.

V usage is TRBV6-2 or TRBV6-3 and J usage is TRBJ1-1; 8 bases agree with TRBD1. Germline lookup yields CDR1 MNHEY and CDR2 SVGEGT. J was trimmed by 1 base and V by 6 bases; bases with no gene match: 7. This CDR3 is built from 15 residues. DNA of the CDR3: TGTGCCAGCAGGTGGGGGACAGGCGGGAACACTGAAGCTTTCTTT. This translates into CASRWGTGGNTEAFF.

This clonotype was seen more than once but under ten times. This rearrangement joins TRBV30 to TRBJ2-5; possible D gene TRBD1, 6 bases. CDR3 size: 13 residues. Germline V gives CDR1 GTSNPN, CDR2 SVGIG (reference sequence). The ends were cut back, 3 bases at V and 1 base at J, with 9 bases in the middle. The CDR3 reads CAWRNRAQETQYF. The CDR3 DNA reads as TGTGCCTGGAGAAACAGGGCCCAAGAGACCCAGTACTTC.

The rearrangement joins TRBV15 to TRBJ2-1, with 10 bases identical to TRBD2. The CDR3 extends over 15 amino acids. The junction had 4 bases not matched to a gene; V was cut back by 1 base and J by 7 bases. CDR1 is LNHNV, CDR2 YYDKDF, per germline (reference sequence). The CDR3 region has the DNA TGTGCCACCAGCAGAGTAGCGGGGGGTTTTAATGAGCAGTTCTTC. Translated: CATSRVAGGFNEQFF.

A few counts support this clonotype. The CDR3 DNA follows: TGCGCCAGCAGCCGGCTTGGGGGGGCGGCTGCTGAAGCTTTCTTT. Translating it yields CASSRLGGAAAEAFF. The chain carries TRBV5-1 and TRBJ1-1; TRBD1 might be the D (6 bases). The V end was cut by 4 bases, the J end by 6 bases, with 19 bases between. The CDR3 length is 15 residues. Germline CDR1 SGHRS, CDR2 YFSETQ. The full variable domain, completed using reference TRBV5-1 and TRBJ1-1, is KAGVTQTPRYLIKTRGQQVTLSCSPISGHRSVSWYQQTPGQGLQFLFEYFSETQRNKGNFPGRFSGRQFSNSRSEMNVSTLELGDSALYLCASSRLGGAAAEAFFGQGTRLTVV.

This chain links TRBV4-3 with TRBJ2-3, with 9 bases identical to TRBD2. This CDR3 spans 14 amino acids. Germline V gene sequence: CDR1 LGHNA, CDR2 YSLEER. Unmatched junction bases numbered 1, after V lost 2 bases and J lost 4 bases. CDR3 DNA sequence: TGCGCCAGCAGCCAAAGACTAGCGGCAGATACGCAGTATTTT. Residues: CASSQRLAADTQYF.

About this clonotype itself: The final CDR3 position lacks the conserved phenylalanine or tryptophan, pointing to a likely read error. The CDR3 DNA reads as TGCAGCGTTGAGGGGGGGCGCGTTGACACTGAAGCTTTCTCT. This translates into CSVEGGRVDTEAFS. The gene calls are TRBV29-1 and TRBJ1-1; possible D gene TRBD1, 6 bases. Germline CDR1 SQVTM, CDR2 ANQGSEA. V shed 3 bases and J shed 3 bases, with 14 bases lying between them. The CDR3 spans 14 residues.

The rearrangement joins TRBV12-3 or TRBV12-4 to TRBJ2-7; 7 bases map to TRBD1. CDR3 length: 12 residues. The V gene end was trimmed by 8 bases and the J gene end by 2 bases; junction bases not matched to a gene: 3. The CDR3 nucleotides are TGTGCCAGCGGCAGGGGGACCTACGAGCAGTACTTC. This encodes CASGRGTYEQYF.

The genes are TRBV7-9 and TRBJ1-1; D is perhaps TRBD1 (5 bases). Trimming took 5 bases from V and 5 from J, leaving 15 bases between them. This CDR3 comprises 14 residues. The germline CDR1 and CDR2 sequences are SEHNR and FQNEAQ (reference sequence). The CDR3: CASSKRDLDTEAFF. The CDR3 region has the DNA TGTGCCAGCAGCAAACGGGACCTTGATACTGAAGCTTTCTTT.

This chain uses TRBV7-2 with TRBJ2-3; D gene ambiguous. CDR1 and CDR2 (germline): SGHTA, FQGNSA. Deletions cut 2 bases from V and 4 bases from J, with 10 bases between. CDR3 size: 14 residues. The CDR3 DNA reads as TGTGCCAGCAGCTTACTCCCCGCGGCAGATACGCAGTATTTT. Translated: CASSLLPAADTQYF.

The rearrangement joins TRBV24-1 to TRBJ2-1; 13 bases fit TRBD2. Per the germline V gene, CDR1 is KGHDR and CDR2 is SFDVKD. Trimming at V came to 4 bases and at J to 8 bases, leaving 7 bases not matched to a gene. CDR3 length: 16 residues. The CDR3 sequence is CATSETTSGRTYEQFF. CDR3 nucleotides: TGTGCCACCAGTGAAACGACTAGCGGGAGGACCTATGAGCAGTTCTTC.

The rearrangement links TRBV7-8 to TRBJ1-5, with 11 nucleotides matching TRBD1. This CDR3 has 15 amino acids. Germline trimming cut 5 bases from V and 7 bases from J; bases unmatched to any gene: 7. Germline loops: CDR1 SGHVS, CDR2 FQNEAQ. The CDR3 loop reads CASSRGTGGGQPQHF. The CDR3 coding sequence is TGTGCCAGCAGCCGAGGGACAGGGGGAGGACAGCCCCAGCATTTT.

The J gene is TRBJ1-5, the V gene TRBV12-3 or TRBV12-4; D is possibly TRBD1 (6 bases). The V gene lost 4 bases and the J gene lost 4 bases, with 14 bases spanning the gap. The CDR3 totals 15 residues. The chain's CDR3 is CASSSDSRENQPQHF. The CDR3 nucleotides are TGTGCCAGCAGTTCGGACAGTCGGGAGAATCAGCCCCAGCATTTT.

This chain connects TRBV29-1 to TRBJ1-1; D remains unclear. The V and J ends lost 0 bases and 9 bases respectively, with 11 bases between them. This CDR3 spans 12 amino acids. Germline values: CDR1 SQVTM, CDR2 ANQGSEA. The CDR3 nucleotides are TGCAGCGTTGAAGATCAGAGAGAAAAAGCTTTCTTT. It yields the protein CSVEDQREKAFF.

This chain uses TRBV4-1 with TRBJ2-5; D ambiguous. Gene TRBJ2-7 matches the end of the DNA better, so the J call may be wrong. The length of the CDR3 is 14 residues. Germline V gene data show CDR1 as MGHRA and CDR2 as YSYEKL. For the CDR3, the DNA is TGCGCCAGCAGCCAAGAACCTAGCTCCTACGAGCAGTACGTC. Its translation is CASSQEPSSYEQYV.

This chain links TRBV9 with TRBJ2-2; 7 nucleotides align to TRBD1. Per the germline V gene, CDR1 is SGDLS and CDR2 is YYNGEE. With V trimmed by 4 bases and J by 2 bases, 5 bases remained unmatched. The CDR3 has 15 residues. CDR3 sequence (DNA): TGTGCCAGCAGCCCCCGGGACAGCAACACCGGGGAGCTGTTTTTT. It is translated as CASSPRDSNTGELFF.

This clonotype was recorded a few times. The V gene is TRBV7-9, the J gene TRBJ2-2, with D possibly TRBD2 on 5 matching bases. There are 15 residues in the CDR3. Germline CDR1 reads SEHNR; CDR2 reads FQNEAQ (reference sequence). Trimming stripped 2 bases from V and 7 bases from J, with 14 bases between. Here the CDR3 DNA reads TGTGCCAGCAGCTTATGGTGGGGAGAGATCGGGGAGCTGTTTTTT. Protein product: CASSLWWGEIGELFF. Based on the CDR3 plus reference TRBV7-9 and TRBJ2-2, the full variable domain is DTGVSQNPRHKITKRGQNVTFRCDPISEHNRLYWYRQTLGQGPEFLTYFQNEAQLEKSRLLSDRFSAERPKGSFSTLEIQRTEQGDSAMYLCASSLWWGEIGELFFGEGSRLTVL.

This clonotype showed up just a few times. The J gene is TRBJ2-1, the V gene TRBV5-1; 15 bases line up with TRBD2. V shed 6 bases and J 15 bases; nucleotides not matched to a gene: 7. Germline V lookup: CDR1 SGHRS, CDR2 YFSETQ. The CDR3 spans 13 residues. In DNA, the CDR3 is TGCGCCAGCACACCGGGACTAGCGGGAGGACCGTTCTTC. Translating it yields CASTPGLAGGPFF.

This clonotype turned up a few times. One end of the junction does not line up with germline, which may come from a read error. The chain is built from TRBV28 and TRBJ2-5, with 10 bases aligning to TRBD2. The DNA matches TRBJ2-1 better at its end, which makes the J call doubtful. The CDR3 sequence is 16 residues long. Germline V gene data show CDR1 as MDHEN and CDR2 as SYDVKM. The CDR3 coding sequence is TGTGCCGGCAGCCCAAGGAAGCTAGCGGGAGTTGATGAGCAGTTCTTC. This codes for CAGSPRKLAGVDEQFF.

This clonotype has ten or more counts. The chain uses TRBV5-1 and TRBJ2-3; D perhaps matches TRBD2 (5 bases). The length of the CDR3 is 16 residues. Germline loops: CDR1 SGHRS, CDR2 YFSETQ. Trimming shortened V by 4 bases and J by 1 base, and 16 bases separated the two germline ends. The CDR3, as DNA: TGCGCCAGCAGCCTGGCGGGCCCATCCGGCACAGATACGCAGTATTTT. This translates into CASSLAGPSGTDTQYF.